This T cell receptor (beta chain) was observed in a study of blood T cell repertoires in COVID-19. The sample holds a few counts of this clone. The ends were cut back, 4 bases at V and 1 base at J, with 13 bases in the middle. CDR3 length equals 14 residues. Germline V gene data show CDR1 as SQVTM and CDR2 as ANQGSEA. Libraries were prepared by immunoSEQ multiplex PCR; TCRdb keeps only in-frame clonotypes and omits some of them. Among 200,000 to 250,000 clones, about 79% were seen once, and the ten largest hold 3% to 4%. Material for sequencing was PBMCs or T cells enriched from blood (not recorded which). This clonotype was obtained from a woman aged 55-69 years who had recovered from COVID-19. This chain joins TRBV29-1 and TRBJ1-2; D is undetermined. Here the CDR3 reads CSVGERGDNYGYTF. CDR3 DNA sequence: TGCAGCGTTGGAGAGCGCGGGGATAACTATGGCTACACCTTC. Variable domain in full (rest from reference TRBV29-1 and TRBJ1-2): SAVISQKPSRDICQRGTSLTIQCQVDSQVTMMFWYRQQPGQSLTLIATANQGSEATYESGFVIDKFPISRPNLTFSTLTVSNMSPEDSSIYLCSVGERGDNYGYTFGSGTRLTVV.